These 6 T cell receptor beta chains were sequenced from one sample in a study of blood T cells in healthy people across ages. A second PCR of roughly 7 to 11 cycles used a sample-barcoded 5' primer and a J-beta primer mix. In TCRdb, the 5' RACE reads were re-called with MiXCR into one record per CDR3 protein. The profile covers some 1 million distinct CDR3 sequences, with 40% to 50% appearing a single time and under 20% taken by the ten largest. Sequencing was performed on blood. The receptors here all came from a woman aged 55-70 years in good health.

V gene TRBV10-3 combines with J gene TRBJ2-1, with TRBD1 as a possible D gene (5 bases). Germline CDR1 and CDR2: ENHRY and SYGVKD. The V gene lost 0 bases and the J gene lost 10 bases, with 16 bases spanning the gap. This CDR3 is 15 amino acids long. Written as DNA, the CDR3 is TGTGCCATCAGTGAGTCGAAGGGGATCAAGGAGGAGCAGTTCTTC. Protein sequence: CAISESKGIKEEQFF.

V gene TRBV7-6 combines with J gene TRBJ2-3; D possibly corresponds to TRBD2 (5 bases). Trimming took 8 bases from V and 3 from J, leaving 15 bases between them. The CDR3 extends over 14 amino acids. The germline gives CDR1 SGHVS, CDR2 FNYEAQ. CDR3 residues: CASGLGGQTDTQYF. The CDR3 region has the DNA TGTGCCAGCGGCCTGGGCGGGCAAACAGATACGCAGTATTTT.

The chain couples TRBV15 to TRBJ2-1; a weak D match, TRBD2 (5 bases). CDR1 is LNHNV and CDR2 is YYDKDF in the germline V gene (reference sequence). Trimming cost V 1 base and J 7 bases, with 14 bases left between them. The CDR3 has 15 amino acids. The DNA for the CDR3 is TGTGCCACCAGCAGAGGGGCCAGGTCGGGGAATGAGCAGTTCTTC. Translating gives CATSRGARSGNEQFF.

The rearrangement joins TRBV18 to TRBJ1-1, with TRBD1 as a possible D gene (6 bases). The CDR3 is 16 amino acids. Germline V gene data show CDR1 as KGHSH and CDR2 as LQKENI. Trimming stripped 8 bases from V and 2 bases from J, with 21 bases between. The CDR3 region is CASTQAAGALNTEAFF. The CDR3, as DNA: TGTGCCAGCACCCAGGCGGCAGGGGCTTTAAACACTGAAGCTTTCTTT. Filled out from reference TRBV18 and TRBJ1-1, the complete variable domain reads NAGVMQNPRHLVRRRGQEARLRCSPMKGHSHVYWYRQLPEEGLKFMVYLQKENIIDESGMPKERFSAEFPKEGPSILRIQQVVRGDSAAYFCASTQAAGALNTEAFFGQGTRLTVV.

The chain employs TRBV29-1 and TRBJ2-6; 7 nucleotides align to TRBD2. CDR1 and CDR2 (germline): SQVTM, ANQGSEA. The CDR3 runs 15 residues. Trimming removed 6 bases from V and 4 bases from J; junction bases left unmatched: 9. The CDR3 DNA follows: TGCAGCGTGTGGGGGGGACGGTACGGGGCCAACGTCCTGACTTTC. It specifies CSVWGGRYGANVLTF.

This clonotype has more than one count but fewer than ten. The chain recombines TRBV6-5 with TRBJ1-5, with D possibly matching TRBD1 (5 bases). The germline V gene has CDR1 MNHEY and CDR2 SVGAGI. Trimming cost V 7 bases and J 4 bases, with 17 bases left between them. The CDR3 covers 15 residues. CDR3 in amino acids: CASNPGGRGNQPQHF. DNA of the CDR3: TGTGCCAGCAACCCGGGGGGACGAGGAAATCAGCCCCAGCATTTT.